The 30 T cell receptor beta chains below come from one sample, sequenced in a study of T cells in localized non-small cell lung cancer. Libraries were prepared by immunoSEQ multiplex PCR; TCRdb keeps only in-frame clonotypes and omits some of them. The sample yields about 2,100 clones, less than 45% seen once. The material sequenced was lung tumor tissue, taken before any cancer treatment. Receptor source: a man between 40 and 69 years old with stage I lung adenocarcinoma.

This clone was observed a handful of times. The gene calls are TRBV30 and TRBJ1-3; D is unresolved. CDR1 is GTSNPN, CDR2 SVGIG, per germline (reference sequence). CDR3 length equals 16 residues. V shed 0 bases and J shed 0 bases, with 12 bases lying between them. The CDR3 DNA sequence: TGTGCCTGGAGTGTAAGGACGAGATCCTCTGGAAACACCATATATTTT. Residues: CAWSVRTRSSGNTIYF. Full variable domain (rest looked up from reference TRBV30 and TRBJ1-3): SQTIHQWPATLVQPVGSPLSLECTVEGTSNPNLYWYRQAAGRGLQLLFYSVGIGQISSEVPQNLSASRPQDRQFILSSKKLLLSDSGFYLCAWSVRTRSSGNTIYFGEGSWLTVV.

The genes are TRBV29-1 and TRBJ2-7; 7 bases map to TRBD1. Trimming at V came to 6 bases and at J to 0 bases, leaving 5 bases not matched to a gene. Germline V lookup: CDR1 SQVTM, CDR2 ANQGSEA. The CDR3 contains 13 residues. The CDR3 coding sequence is TGCAGCGTCCTGACAGGGCGCTCCTACGAGCAGTACTTC. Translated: CSVLTGRSYEQYF.

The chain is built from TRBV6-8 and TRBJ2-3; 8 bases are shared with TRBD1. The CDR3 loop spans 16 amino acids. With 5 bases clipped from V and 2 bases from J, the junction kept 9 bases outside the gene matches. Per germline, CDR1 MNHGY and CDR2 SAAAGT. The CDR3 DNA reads TGTGCCAGCAGTCCCCGCAGGGGGCGAAACACAGATACGCAGTATTTT. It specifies CASSPRRGRNTDTQYF.

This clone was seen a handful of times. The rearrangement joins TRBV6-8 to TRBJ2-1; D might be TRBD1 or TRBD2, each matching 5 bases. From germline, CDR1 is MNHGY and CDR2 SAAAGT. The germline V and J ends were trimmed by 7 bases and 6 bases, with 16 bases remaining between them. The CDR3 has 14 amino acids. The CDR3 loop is CASIRDGASNEQFF. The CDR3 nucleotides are TGTGCCAGCATCCGGGACGGAGCGAGCAATGAGCAGTTCTTC.

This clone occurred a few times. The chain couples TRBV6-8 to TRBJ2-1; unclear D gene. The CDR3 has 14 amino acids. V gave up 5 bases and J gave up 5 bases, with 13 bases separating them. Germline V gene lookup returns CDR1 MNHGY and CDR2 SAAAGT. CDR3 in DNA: TGTGCCAGCAGTGAGCCGAGCCTCAACAATGAGCAGTTCTTC. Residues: CASSEPSLNNEQFF.

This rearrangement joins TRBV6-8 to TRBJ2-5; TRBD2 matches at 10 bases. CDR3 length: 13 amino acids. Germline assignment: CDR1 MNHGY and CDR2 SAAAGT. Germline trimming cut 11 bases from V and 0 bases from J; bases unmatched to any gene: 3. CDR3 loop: CAALAGDQETQYF. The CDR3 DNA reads TGTGCCGCCCTAGCGGGAGACCAAGAGACCCAGTACTTC.

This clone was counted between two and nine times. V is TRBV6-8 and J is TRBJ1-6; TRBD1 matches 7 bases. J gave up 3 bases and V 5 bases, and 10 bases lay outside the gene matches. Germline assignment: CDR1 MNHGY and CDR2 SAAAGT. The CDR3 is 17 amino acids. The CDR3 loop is CASSDPTGPGYNSPLHF. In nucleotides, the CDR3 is TGTGCCAGCAGTGATCCGACAGGGCCGGGCTATAATTCACCCCTCCACTTT.

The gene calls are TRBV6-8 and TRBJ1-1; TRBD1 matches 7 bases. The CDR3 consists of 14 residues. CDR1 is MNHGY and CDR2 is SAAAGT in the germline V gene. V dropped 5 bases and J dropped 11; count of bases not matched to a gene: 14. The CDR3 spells CASSPSGTVWDAFF. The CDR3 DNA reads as TGTGCCAGCAGTCCATCCGGGACAGTATGGGATGCTTTCTTT.

In DNA form, the CDR3 reads TGTGCCTGGAGTTCTTTGACTGGCACAGATACGCAGTATTTT. Protein sequence: CAWSSLTGTDTQYF. The V call is TRBV30, the J call TRBJ2-3, with D unresolved. The germline gives CDR1 GTSNPN, CDR2 SVGIG (reference sequence). V lost 2 bases to trimming and J lost 1 base, with 10 bases between them. This CDR3 contains 14 residues.

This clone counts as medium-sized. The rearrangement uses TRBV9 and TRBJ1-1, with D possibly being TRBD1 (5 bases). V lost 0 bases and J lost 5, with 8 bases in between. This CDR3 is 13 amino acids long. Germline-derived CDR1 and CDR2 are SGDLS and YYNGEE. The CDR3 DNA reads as TGTGCCAGCAGCGTAGCGAGGGGTACTGAAGCTTTCTTT. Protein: CASSVARGTEAFF.

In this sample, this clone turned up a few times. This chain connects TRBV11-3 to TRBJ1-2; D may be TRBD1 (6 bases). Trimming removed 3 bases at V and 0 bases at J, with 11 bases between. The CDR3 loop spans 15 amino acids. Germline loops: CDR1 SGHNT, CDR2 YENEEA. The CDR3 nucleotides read TGTGCCAGCAGCTTGGAAGGGGGAGCTAACTATGGCTACACCTTC. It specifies CASSLEGGANYGYTF.

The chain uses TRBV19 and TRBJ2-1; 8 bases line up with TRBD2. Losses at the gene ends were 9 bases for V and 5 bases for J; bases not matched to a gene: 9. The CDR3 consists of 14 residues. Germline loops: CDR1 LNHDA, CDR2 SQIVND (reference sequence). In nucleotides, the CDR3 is TGTGCCAGCGAACGGACTAGCTACCACAATGAGCAGTTCTTC. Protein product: CASERTSYHNEQFF.

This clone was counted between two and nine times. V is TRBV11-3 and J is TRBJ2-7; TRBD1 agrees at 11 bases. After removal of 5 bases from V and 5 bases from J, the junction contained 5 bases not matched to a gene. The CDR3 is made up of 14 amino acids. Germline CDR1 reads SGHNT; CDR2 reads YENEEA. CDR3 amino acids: CASSREDRGHEQYF. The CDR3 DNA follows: TGTGCCAGCAGCAGGGAGGACAGGGGGCACGAGCAGTACTTC.

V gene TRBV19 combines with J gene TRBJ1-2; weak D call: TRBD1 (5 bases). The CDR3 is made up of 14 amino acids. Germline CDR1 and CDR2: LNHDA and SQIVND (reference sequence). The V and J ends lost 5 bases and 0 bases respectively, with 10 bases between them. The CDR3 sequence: CASSSQGANYGYTF. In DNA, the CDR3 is TGTGCCAGTAGTTCCCAGGGCGCTAACTATGGCTACACCTTC. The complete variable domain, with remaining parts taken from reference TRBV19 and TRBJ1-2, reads DGGITQSPKYLFRKEGQNVTLSCEQNLNHDAMYWYRQDPGQGLRLIYYSQIVNDFQKGDIAEGYSVSREKKESFPLTVTSAQKNPTAFYLCASSSQGANYGYTFGSGTRLTVV.

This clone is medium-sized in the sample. As DNA, the CDR3 is TGTGCCAGCAGCCTCCGGGACACTAAAGGCTATGGCTACACCTTC. It is translated as CASSLRDTKGYGYTF. The genes are TRBV11-3 and TRBJ1-2, with D tentatively TRBD1 (6 bases). V dropped 5 bases and J dropped 4 bases, with 17 bases sitting between them. CDR3 length equals 15 residues. The germline CDR1 and CDR2 sequences are SGHNT and YENEEA.

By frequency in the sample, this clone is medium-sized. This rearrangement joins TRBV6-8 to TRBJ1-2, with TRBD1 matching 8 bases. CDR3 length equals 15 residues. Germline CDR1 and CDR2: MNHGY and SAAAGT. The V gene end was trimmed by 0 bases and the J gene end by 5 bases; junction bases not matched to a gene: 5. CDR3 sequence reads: CASSYSPGGDYGYTF. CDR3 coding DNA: TGTGCCAGCAGTTACTCGCCAGGGGGCGATTATGGCTACACCTTC.

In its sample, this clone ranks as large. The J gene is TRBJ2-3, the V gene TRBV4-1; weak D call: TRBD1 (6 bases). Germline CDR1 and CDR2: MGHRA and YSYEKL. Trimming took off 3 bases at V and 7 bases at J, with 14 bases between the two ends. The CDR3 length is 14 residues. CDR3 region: CASSQETGSYTQYF. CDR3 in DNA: TGCGCCAGCAGCCAGGAGACAGGTTCATATACGCAGTATTTT.

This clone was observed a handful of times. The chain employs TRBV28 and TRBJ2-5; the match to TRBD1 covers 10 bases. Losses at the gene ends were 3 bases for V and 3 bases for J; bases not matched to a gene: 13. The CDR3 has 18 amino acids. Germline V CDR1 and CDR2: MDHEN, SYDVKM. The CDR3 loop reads CASSFLWDRGWIEETQYF. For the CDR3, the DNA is TGTGCCAGCAGTTTTCTGTGGGACAGGGGATGGATCGAAGAGACCCAGTACTTC.

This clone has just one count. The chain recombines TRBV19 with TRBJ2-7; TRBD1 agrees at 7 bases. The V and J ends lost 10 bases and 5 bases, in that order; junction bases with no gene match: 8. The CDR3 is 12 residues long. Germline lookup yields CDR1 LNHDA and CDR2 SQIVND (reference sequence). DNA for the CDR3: TGTGCCACTAGACAGGGTCCAAACGAGCAGTACTTC. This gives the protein CATRQGPNEQYF.

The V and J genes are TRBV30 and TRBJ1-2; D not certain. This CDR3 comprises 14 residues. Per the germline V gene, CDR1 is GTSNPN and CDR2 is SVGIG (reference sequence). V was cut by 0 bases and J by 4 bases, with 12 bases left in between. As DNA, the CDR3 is TGTGCCTGGAGTGTCGAGGTCGGCCTCTATGGCTACACCTTC. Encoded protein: CAWSVEVGLYGYTF. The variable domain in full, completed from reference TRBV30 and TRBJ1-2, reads SQTIHQWPATLVQPVGSPLSLECTVEGTSNPNLYWYRQAAGRGLQLLFYSVGIGQISSEVPQNLSASRPQDRQFILSSKKLLLSDSGFYLCAWSVEVGLYGYTFGSGTRLTVV.

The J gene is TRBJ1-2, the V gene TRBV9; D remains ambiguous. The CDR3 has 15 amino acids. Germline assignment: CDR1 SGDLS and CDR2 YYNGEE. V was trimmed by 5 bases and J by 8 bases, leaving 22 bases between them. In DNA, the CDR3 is TGTGCCAGCAGTGTGAGATCCTATGTGTCACCGGGCTACACCTTC. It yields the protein CASSVRSYVSPGYTF.

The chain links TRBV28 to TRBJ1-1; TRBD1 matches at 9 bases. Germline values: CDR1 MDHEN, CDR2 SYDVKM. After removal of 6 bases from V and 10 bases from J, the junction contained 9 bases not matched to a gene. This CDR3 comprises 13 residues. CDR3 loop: CASSQGTGIGAFF. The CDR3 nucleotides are TGTGCCAGCAGCCAGGGGACAGGGATAGGAGCTTTCTTT.

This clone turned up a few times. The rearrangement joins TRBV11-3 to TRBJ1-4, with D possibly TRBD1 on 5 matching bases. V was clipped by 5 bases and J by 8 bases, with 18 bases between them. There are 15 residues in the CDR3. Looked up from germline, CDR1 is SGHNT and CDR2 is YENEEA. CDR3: CASSALGPWGEKLFF. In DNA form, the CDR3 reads TGTGCCAGCAGCGCCCTGGGGCCTTGGGGGGAAAAACTGTTTTTT.

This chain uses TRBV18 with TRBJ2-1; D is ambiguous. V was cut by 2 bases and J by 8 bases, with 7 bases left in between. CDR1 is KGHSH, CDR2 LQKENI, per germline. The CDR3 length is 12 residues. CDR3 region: CASSPSEDEQFF. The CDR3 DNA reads TGTGCCAGCTCACCATCTGAGGATGAGCAGTTCTTC.

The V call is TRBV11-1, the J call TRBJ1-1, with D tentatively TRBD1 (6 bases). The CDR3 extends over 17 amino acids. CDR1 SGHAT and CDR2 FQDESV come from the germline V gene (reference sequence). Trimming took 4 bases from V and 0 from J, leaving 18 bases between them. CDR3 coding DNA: TGTGCCAGCAGCTCGCTAGGGGGGGACAACCTGAACACTGAAGCTTTCTTT. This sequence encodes CASSSLGGDNLNTEAFF.

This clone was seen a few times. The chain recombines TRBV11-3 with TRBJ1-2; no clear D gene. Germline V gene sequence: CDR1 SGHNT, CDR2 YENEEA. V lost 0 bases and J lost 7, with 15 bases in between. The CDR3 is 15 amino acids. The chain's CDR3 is CASSLEFLGQGGYTF. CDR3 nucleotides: TGTGCCAGCAGCTTAGAATTTTTAGGTCAAGGTGGCTACACCTTC.

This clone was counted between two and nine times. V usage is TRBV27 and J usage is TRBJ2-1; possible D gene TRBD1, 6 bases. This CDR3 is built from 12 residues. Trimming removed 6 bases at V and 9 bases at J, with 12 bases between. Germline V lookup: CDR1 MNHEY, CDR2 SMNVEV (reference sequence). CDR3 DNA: TGTGCCAGCAGGAGGACAGTGGCTGAGCAGTTCTTC. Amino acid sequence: CASRRTVAEQFF.

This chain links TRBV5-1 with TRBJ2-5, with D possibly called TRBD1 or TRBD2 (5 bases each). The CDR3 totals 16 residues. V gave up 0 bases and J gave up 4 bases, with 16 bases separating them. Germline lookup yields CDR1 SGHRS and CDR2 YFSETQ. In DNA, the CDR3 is TGCGCCAGCAGCTTGGCCGGGGCGTCGGTAGGAGAGACCCAGTACTTC. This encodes CASSLAGASVGETQYF.

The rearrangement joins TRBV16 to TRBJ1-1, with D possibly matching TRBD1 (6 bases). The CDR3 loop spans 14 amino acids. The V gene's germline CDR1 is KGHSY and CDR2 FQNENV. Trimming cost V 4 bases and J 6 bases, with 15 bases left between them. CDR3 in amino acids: CASSPQQGTAEAFF. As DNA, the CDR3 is TGTGCCAGCAGCCCGCAACAGGGTACGGCTGAAGCTTTCTTT.

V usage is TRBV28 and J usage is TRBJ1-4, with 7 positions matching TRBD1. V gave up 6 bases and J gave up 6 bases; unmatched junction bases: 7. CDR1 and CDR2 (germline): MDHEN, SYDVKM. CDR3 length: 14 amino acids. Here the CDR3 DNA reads TGTGCCAGCAGCCGGACAGGAGGAGATGAAAAACTGTTTTTT. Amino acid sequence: CASSRTGGDEKLFF.